The 31 T cell receptor beta chains listed next were all sequenced from one sample in a study of blood T cell repertoires in COVID-19. Profiling relied on immunoSEQ multiplex PCR, and the TCRdb table lists in-frame clones only, not all of them. Among some 140,000 clones listed, more than 70% were seen once. The sample was peripheral blood. The source of these receptors is a man in his sixties with acute or convalescent COVID-19.

The chain has TRBV6-5 and TRBJ1-1; D is unresolved. This CDR3 region has 11 residues. Between the trimmed V and J ends, which lost 4 bases and 11 bases, there was a span of 11 bases. CDR1 and CDR2 (germline): MNHEY, SVGAGI. This chain's CDR3 is CASSWRMEAFF. The CDR3 DNA is TGTGCCAGCAGTTGGAGGATGGAGGCTTTCTTT.

The V call is TRBV27, the J call TRBJ2-1; D perhaps matches TRBD2 (7 bases). CDR1 is MNHEY, CDR2 SMNVEV, per germline (reference sequence). V was shortened by 7 bases and J by 9 bases, with 31 bases between the two germline ends. The CDR3 spans 18 residues. CDR3 DNA sequence: TGTGCCAGCATCGTGAGGGAGGGAAGGCAGGGGATCATCACTGAGCAGTTCTTC. Translating gives CASIVREGRQGIITEQFF.

V is TRBV7-3 and J is TRBJ2-3; 8 bases align to TRBD1. With V trimmed by 6 bases and J by 3 bases, 8 bases remained unmatched. Per the germline V gene, CDR1 is SGHTA and CDR2 is FQGTGA. CDR3 length: 15 residues. CDR3 in amino acids: CASSIRGRPTDTQYF. In nucleotides, the CDR3 is TGTGCCAGCAGTATCAGGGGGCGTCCAACAGATACGCAGTATTTT.

The chain combines TRBV10-3 with TRBJ1-4, with 8 bases that match TRBD1. J was trimmed by 6 bases and V by 6 bases; bases with no gene match: 6. The CDR3 spans 14 residues. The germline gives CDR1 ENHRY, CDR2 SYGVKD. The CDR3 nucleotides read TGTGCCATCAGGCAGGGGGCATCGGATGAAAAACTGTTTTTT. Encoded protein: CAIRQGASDEKLFF.

The V gene is TRBV7-3, the J gene TRBJ2-2; no definite D call. From germline, CDR1 is SGHTA and CDR2 FQGTGA. V was pared by 5 bases and J by 7 bases, with 11 bases between. The CDR3 length is 13 residues. This chain's CDR3 is CASSPDRHGELFF. For the CDR3, the DNA is TGTGCCAGCAGCCCCGACCGACACGGGGAGCTGTTTTTT. Combining the CDR3 with reference TRBV7-3 and TRBJ2-2 gives the whole variable domain GAGVSQTPSNKVTEKGKYVELRCDPISGHTALYWYRQSLGQGPEFLIYFQGTGAADDSGLPNDRFFAVRPEGSVSTLKIQRTERGDSAVYLCASSPDRHGELFFGEGSRLTVL.

Written as DNA, the CDR3 is TGTGCCAGCAGCGAGAGGCTAGCGGGAGTCCGCAATGAGCAGTTCTTC. Amino acid sequence: CASSERLAGVRNEQFF. The chain couples TRBV7-9 to TRBJ2-1, with TRBD2 matching over 10 bases. CDR1 SEHNR and CDR2 FQNEAQ come from the germline V gene (reference sequence). This CDR3 is built from 16 residues. Trimming took 5 bases from V and 6 from J; bases not matched to a gene: 10. Combining the CDR3 with reference TRBV7-9 and TRBJ2-1 gives the whole variable domain DTGVSQNPRHKITKRGQNVTFRCDPISEHNRLYWYRQTLGQGPEFLTYFQNEAQLEKSRLLSDRFSAERPKGSFSTLEIQRTEQGDSAMYLCASSERLAGVRNEQFFGPGTRLTVL.

The J gene is TRBJ2-7, the V gene TRBV6-2 or TRBV6-3; 8 nucleotides line up with TRBD2. CDR1 is MNHEY and CDR2 is SVGEGT in the germline V gene. This CDR3 is 13 amino acids long. J was trimmed by 10 bases and V by 5 bases; bases with no gene match: 10. In nucleotides, the CDR3 is TGTGCCAGCAGTCCGGGACTAGATCGGTTTCAGTACTTC. Translating gives CASSPGLDRFQYF.

This chain joins TRBV19 and TRBJ2-7; D unclear. Trimming removed 6 bases from V and 0 bases from J, with 12 bases in between. CDR3 size: 14 residues. Germline V CDR1 and CDR2: LNHDA, SQIVND (reference sequence). CDR3 nucleotide sequence: TGTGCCAGTAGCCCTTCGAGGAACTCCTACGAGCAGTACTTC. Protein sequence: CASSPSRNSYEQYF. The variable domain in full, with the rest retrieved from reference TRBV19 and TRBJ2-7, is DGGITQSPKYLFRKEGQNVTLSCEQNLNHDAMYWYRQDPGQGLRLIYYSQIVNDFQKGDIAEGYSVSREKKESFPLTVTSAQKNPTAFYLCASSPSRNSYEQYFGPGTRLTVT.

The chain employs TRBV9 and TRBJ2-1; 7 bases agree with TRBD2. Trimming removed 0 bases from V and 2 bases from J; junction bases left unmatched: 5. This CDR3 region has 16 residues. Germline CDR1 is SGDLS and CDR2 is YYNGEE. CDR3 in amino acids: CASSVEAGRAYNEQFF. CDR3 bases: TGTGCCAGCAGCGTAGAGGCAGGGAGGGCCTACAATGAGCAGTTCTTC.

V and J are TRBV2 and TRBJ2-3; TRBD2 matches 7 bases. Germline CDR1 reads SNHLY; CDR2 reads FYNNEI. This CDR3 has 13 residues. V lost 7 bases to trimming and J lost 3 bases; unmatched junction nucleotides: 4. The CDR3 region has the DNA TGTGCCAGCATGCGGGAGTCAACAGATACGCAGTATTTT. This encodes CASMRESTDTQYF.

The chain joins TRBV5-1 to TRBJ2-3, with 9 bases lining up with TRBD2. CDR1 and CDR2 (germline): SGHRS, YFSETQ. The V gene end was trimmed by 3 bases and the J gene end by 1 base; junction bases not matched to a gene: 9. CDR3 length: 17 residues. This CDR3 reads CASSWNSGRAGTDTQYF. CDR3 sequence (DNA): TGCGCCAGCAGCTGGAATAGCGGGAGAGCAGGCACAGATACGCAGTATTTT.

This clone showed up just once. The rearrangement links TRBV6-5 to TRBJ2-2; D is unresolved. The germline gives CDR1 MNHEY, CDR2 SVGAGI. The CDR3 runs 11 residues. Deletions cut 4 bases from V and 8 bases from J, with 5 bases between. CDR3 loop: CASSSSGELFF. CDR3 nucleotides: TGTGCCAGCAGTTCTAGTGGGGAGCTGTTTTTT.

The rearrangement uses TRBV19 and TRBJ1-2, with 9 bases lining up with TRBD1. CDR1 is LNHDA, CDR2 SQIVND, per germline (reference sequence). The CDR3 length is 15 residues. With 6 bases clipped from V and 4 bases from J, the junction kept 9 bases outside the gene matches. DNA of the CDR3: TGTGCCAGTAGATCTCCGGACAGGGGCCTCTATGGCTACACCTTC. This codes for CASRSPDRGLYGYTF.

J is TRBJ1-4 and V is TRBV2; tentatively, D is TRBD1 (6 bases). The V and J ends lost 4 bases and 3 bases respectively, with 12 bases between them. Germline lookup yields CDR1 SNHLY and CDR2 FYNNEI. CDR3 size: 15 residues. In DNA, the CDR3 is TGTGCCAGCAGTGTGGCAGGGGCGGCTAATGAAAAACTGTTTTTT. Translating gives CASSVAGAANEKLFF.

CDR3 loop: CAISESGWGGGRTEAFF. In DNA, the CDR3 is TGTGCCATCAGTGAGTCGGGTTGGGGGGGTGGCCGCACTGAAGCTTTCTTT. This sequence joins TRBV10-3 and TRBJ1-1; maybe TRBD1 (5 bases). The CDR3 extends over 17 amino acids. CDR1 is ENHRY, CDR2 SYGVKD, per germline. Trimming took off 0 bases at V and 4 bases at J, with 18 bases between the two ends.

CDR3 region: CASSLDSSGNTIYF. In nucleotides, the CDR3 is TGTGCCAGCAGTCTTGACAGCTCTGGAAACACCATATATTTT. The rearrangement uses TRBV3-1 (or the pseudogene TRBV3-2) and TRBJ1-3; D is possibly TRBD1 (5 bases). The V gene's germline CDR1 is LGHDT and CDR2 YNNKEL (reference sequence). The CDR3 has 14 amino acids. V shed 6 bases and J shed 0 bases, with 9 bases lying between them.

Notes on this clone: Within the sample, other DNA sequences also encode this same CDR3. The CDR3 coding sequence is TGCGCCAGCAGTGGTCAGGGTTATGGCTACACCTTC. Translating it yields CASSGQGYGYTF. The chain uses TRBV5-1 and TRBJ1-2; tentatively, D is TRBD1 (5 bases). Germline V gene data show CDR1 as SGHRS and CDR2 as YFSETQ. The CDR3 is 12 amino acids. V was cut by 5 bases and J by 5 bases, with 10 bases left in between. Using reference TRBV5-1 and TRBJ1-2 for the parts outside the CDR3, the full variable domain is KAGVTQTPRYLIKTRGQQVTLSCSPISGHRSVSWYQQTPGQGLQFLFEYFSETQRNKGNFPGRFSGRQFSNSRSEMNVSTLELGDSALYLCASSGQGYGYTFGSGTRLTVV.

This clone appeared a few times. The V call is TRBV19, the J call TRBJ2-2; a possible D gene is TRBD1 (6 bases). Germline CDR1 and CDR2: LNHDA and SQIVND (reference sequence). Trimming removed 3 bases from V and 1 base from J, with 6 bases in between. This CDR3 contains 14 residues. The CDR3: CASSMGQNTGELFF. In DNA, the CDR3 is TGTGCCAGTAGTATGGGACAGAACACCGGGGAGCTGTTTTTT.

V is TRBV19 and J is TRBJ2-7, with 9 bases aligning to TRBD1. The germline CDR1 and CDR2 sequences are LNHDA and SQIVND (reference sequence). V lost 3 bases to trimming and J lost 6 bases; unmatched junction nucleotides: 6. The CDR3 length is 14 residues. The CDR3 region is CASSIQDRGSEQYF. Written as DNA, the CDR3 is TGTGCCAGTAGTATCCAGGACAGGGGATCCGAGCAGTACTTC. Variable domain in full (rest from reference TRBV19 and TRBJ2-7): DGGITQSPKYLFRKEGQNVTLSCEQNLNHDAMYWYRQDPGQGLRLIYYSQIVNDFQKGDIAEGYSVSREKKESFPLTVTSAQKNPTAFYLCASSIQDRGSEQYFGPGTRLTVT.

The chain combines TRBV6-5 with TRBJ2-3; 11 bases agree with TRBD1. This CDR3 contains 15 residues. V lost 4 bases, J lost 4 bases, and 4 bases stayed unmatched. Germline V gene data show CDR1 as MNHEY and CDR2 as SVGAGI. The CDR3 sequence is CASSSGTGGSDTQYF. In nucleotides, the CDR3 is TGTGCCAGCAGTTCCGGGACAGGGGGTTCAGATACGCAGTATTTT.

The chain has TRBV24-1 and TRBJ2-1; 11 bases map to TRBD2. Trimming at V came to 3 bases and at J to 3 bases, leaving 3 bases not matched to a gene. Germline CDR1 reads KGHDR; CDR2 reads SFDVKD. The CDR3 length is 16 residues. CDR3 sequence reads: CATSDVGTSGYNEQFF. CDR3 sequence (DNA): TGTGCCACCAGTGATGTCGGGACTAGCGGCTACAATGAGCAGTTCTTC.

The chain has TRBV7-2 and TRBJ2-2; TRBD2 agrees at 10 bases. Germline loops: CDR1 SGHTA, CDR2 FQGNSA. V dropped 11 bases and J dropped 0; count of bases not matched to a gene: 12. This CDR3 has 17 residues. CDR3 nucleotides: TGTGCCGAGCGGGAGGGGAACACATTTTCGAACACCGGGGAGCTGTTTTTT. This codes for CAEREGNTFSNTGELFF.

J is TRBJ2-1 and V is TRBV7-9; 7 bases align to TRBD2. V shed 2 bases and J 6 bases; nucleotides not matched to a gene: 4. The CDR3 totals 14 residues. Germline assignment: CDR1 SEHNR and CDR2 FQNEAQ (reference sequence). CDR3 residues: CASSLKREGNEQFF. The CDR3 region has the DNA TGTGCCAGCAGCTTAAAGCGGGAAGGCAATGAGCAGTTCTTC.

CDR3 coding DNA: TGTGCCAGCAGCGCTACAGGGGGTTGGACCGGGGAGCTGTTTTTT. Translating it yields CASSATGGWTGELFF. The genes are TRBV9 and TRBJ2-2; 8 positions match TRBD1. This CDR3 spans 15 amino acids. Trimming cost V 3 bases and J 5 bases; bases outside gene matches: 6. The germline V gene encodes CDR1 SGDLS and CDR2 YYNGEE.

The rearrangement joins TRBV27 to TRBJ2-3; TRBD1 aligns across 9 bases. Germline trimming cut 8 bases from V and 2 bases from J; bases unmatched to any gene: 8. This CDR3 is built from 15 residues. The germline CDR1 and CDR2 sequences are MNHEY and SMNVEV (reference sequence). The CDR3 region is CASSPRDRATDTQYF. The CDR3 nucleotides are TGTGCCAGCTCACCCCGGGACAGGGCCACAGATACGCAGTATTTT.

V and J are TRBV5-1 and TRBJ2-7; 10 positions match TRBD1. Germline CDR1 and CDR2: SGHRS and YFSETQ. The CDR3 is 14 amino acids. The V segment lost 3 bases and the J segment 3 bases; nucleotides outside the gene matches: 3. This CDR3 is CASSSRTGGYEQYF. The CDR3 DNA reads TGCGCCAGCAGCTCCAGGACAGGGGGCTACGAGCAGTACTTC.

In this sample, this clone turned up once. V gene TRBV30 combines with J gene TRBJ2-5, with D perhaps TRBD2 (5 bases). With 3 bases removed from V and 5 bases from J, the gap between germline ends came to 16 bases. The CDR3 consists of 14 residues. Germline V CDR1 and CDR2: GTSNPN, SVGIG (reference sequence). This CDR3 reads CAWRPPGRTETQYF. The CDR3 region has the DNA TGTGCCTGGAGACCCCCGGGGAGAACGGAGACCCAGTACTTC.

J is TRBJ2-5 and V is TRBV7-3; the match to TRBD2 covers 8 bases. This CDR3 has 15 residues. CDR1 and CDR2 from the germline V gene are SGHTA and FQGTGA. V lost 5 bases and J lost 5; bases outside the gene matches: 10. CDR3: CASSPEGGGLETQYF. Here the CDR3 DNA reads TGTGCCAGCAGCCCAGAGGGCGGGGGGCTGGAGACCCAGTACTTC.

The rearrangement links TRBV29-1 to TRBJ2-7, with 8 bases identical to TRBD1. The CDR3 runs 14 residues. Germline loops: CDR1 SQVTM, CDR2 ANQGSEA. V shed 3 bases, J shed 5 bases, and the junction held 9 bases outside the gene matches. The CDR3 DNA is TGCAGCGTTGACATACAGGGGGACGCCCACGAGCAGTACTTC. Translated: CSVDIQGDAHEQYF.

The V and J genes are TRBV4-1 and TRBJ2-1; TRBD2 is a possible D gene (6 bases). The CDR3 contains 15 residues. V lost 2 bases, J lost 7 bases, and 15 bases lay in between. The germline V gene has CDR1 MGHRA and CDR2 YSYEKL. CDR3 sequence: CASSQLLAGRNEQFF. The CDR3 DNA reads TGCGCCAGCAGCCAACTACTAGCCGGCCGGAATGAGCAGTTCTTC.

This chain links TRBV10-3 with TRBJ2-4; tentative D call: TRBD1 (6 bases). CDR1 and CDR2 (germline): ENHRY, SYGVKD. V lost 5 bases, J lost 8 bases, and 13 bases lay in between. The CDR3 runs 13 residues. CDR3 sequence: CAISRTDPDIQYF. DNA of the CDR3: TGTGCCATCAGTCGGACAGATCCAGACATTCAGTACTTC.